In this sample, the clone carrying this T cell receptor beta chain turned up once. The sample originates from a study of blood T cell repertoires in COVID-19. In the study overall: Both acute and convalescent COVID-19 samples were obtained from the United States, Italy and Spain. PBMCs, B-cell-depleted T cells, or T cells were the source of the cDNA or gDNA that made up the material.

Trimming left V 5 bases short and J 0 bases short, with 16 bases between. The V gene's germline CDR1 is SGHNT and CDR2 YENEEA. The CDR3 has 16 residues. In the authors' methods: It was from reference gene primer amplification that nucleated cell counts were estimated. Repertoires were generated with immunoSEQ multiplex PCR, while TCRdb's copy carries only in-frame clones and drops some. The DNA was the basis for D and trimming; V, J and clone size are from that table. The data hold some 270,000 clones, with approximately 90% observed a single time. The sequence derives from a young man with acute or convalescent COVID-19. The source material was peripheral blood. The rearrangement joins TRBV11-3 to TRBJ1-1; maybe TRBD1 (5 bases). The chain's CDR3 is CASSPYSGGLNTEAFF. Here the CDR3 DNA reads TGTGCCAGCAGCCCATACTCGGGGGGACTGAACACTGAAGCTTTCTTT.